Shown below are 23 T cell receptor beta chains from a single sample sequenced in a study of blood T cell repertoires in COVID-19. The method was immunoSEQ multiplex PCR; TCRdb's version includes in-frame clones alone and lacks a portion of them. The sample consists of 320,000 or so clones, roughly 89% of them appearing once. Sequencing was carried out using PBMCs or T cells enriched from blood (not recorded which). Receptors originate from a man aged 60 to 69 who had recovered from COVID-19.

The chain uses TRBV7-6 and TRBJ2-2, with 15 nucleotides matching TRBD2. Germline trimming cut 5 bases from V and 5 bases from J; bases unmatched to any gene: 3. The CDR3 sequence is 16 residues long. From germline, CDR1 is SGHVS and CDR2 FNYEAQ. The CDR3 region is CASSGGLAGGTGELFF. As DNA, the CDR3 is TGTGCCAGCAGCGGGGGACTAGCGGGAGGAACCGGGGAGCTGTTTTTT.

The DNA for the CDR3 is TGTGCCAGGACCGTACAGGGGGCGAACACTGAAGCTTTCTTT. This encodes CARTVQGANTEAFF. The J gene is TRBJ1-1, the V gene TRBV2, with 9 bases matching TRBD1. CDR1 and CDR2 from the germline V gene are SNHLY and FYNNEI. The trim removed 9 bases at V and 1 base at J, leaving 6 bases unmatched. This CDR3 region has 14 residues.

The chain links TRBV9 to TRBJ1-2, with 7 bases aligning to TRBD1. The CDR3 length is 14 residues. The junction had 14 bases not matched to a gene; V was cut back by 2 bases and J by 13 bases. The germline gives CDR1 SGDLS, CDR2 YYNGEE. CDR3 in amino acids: CASSVRDSLTWFTF. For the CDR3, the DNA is TGTGCCAGCAGCGTCCGGGACAGCCTAACTTGGTTCACCTTC.

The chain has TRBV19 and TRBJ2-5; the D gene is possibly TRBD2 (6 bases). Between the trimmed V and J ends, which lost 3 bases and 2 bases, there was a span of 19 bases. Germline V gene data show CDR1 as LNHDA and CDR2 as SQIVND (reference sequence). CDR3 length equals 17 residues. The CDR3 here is CASSMQWTASAQETQYF. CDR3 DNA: TGTGCCAGTAGTATGCAATGGACGGCTAGCGCACAAGAGACCCAGTACTTC.

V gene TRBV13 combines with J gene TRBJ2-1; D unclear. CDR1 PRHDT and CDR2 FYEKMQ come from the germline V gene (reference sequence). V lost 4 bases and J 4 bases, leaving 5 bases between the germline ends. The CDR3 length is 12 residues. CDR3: CASSSGYNEQFF. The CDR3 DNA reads TGTGCCAGCAGCTCCGGGTACAATGAGCAGTTCTTC.

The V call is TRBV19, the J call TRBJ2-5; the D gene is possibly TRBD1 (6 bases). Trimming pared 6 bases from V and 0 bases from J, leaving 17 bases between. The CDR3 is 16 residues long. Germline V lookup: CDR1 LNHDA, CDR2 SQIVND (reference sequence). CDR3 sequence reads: CASSDTGILNQETQYF. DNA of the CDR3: TGTGCCAGTAGCGATACAGGGATCCTGAACCAAGAGACCCAGTACTTC.

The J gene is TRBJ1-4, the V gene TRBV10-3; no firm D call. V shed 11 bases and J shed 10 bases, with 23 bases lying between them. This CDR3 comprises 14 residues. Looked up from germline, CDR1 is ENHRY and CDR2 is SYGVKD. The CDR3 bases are TGTGCCGGATCCTGGGGTCCCCCGGAGGGAAAACTGTTTTTT. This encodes CAGSWGPPEGKLFF.

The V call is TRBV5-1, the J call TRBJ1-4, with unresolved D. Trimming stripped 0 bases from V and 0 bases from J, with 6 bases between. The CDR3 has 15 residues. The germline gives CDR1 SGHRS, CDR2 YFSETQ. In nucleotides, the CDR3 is TGCGCCAGCAGCTTGGGGCTAGCAACTAATGAAAAACTGTTTTTT. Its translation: CASSLGLATNEKLFF.

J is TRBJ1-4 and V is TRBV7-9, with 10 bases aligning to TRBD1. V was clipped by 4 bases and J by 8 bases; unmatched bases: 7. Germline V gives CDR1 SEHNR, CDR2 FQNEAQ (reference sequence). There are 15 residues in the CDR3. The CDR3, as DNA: TGTGCCAGCAGCTACCCGGGACAGGGGTCCGAAAAACTGTTTTTT. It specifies CASSYPGQGSEKLFF.

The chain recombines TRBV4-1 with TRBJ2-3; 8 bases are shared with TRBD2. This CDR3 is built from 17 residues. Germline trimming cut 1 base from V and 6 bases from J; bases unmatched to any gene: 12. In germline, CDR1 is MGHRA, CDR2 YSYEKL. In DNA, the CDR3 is TGCGCCAGCAGCCAAGCCCCTCCGGGGACTAGTGTGGATACGCAGTATTTT. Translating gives CASSQAPPGTSVDTQYF.

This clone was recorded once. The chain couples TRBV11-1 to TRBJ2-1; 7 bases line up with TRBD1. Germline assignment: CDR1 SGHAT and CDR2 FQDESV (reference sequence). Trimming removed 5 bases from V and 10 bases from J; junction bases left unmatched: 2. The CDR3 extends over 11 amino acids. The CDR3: CASSPGQEQFF. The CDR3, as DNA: TGTGCCAGCAGCCCGGGACAGGAGCAGTTCTTC.

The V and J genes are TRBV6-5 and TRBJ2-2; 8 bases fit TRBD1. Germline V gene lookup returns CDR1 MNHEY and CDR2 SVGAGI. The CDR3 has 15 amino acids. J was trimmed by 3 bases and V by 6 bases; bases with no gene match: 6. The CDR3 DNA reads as TGTGCCAGCAGCTACGACAGGGGCGACACCGGGGAGCTGTTTTTT. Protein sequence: CASSYDRGDTGELFF.

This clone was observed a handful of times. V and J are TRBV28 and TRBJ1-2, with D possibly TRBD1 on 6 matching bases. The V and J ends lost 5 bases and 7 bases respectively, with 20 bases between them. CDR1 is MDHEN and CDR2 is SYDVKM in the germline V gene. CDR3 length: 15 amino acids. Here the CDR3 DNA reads TGTGCCAGCAGTCCCTCCCCGAGGGGGTCGAGTGGCTACACCTTC. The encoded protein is CASSPSPRGSSGYTF.

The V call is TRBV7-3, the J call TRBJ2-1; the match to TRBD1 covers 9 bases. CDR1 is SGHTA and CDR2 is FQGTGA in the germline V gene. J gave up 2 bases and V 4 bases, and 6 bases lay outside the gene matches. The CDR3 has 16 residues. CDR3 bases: TGTGCCAGCAGCTCATCTCGACAGGGGGCCTACAATGAGCAGTTCTTC. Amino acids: CASSSSRQGAYNEQFF.

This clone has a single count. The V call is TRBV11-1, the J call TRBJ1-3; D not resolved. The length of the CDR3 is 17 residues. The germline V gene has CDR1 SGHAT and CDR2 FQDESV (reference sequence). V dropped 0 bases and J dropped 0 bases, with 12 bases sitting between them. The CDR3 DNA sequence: TGTGCCAGCAGCTTAGCGGGAGGGCGAAGCTCTGGAAACACCATATATTTT. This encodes CASSLAGGRSSGNTIYF.

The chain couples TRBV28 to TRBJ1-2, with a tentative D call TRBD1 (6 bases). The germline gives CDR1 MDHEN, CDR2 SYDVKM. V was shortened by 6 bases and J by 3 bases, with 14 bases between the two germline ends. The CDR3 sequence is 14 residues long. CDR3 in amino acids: CASRSGQQHYGYTF. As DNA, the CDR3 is TGTGCCAGCAGGTCCGGACAGCAACACTATGGCTACACCTTC.

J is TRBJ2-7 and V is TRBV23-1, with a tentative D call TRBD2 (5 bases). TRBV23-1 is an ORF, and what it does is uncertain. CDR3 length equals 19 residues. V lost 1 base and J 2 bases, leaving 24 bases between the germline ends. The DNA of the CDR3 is TGCGCCAGCAGTCAATTGGTCGTGGGGTTGGGAGCGCCCGCCTACGAGCAGTACTTC. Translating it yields CASSQLVVGLGAPAYEQYF.

This chain's CDR3 is CASSLLGGGSYNEQFF. The CDR3 DNA follows: TGTGCCAGCAGTCTCCTGGGGGGGGGCTCCTACAATGAGCAGTTCTTC. This chain joins TRBV28 and TRBJ2-1; 7 bases match TRBD2. CDR3 size: 16 residues. Unmatched junction bases numbered 7, after V lost 5 bases and J lost 0 bases. Germline loops: CDR1 MDHEN, CDR2 SYDVKM.

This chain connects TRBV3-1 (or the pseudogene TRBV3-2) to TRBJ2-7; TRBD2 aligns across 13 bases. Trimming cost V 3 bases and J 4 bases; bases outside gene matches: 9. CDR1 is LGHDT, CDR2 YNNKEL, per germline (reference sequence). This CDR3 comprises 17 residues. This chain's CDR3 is CASSHGLAGVVRYEQYF. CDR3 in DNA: TGTGCCAGCAGCCACGGACTAGCGGGAGTGGTGAGATACGAGCAGTACTTC.

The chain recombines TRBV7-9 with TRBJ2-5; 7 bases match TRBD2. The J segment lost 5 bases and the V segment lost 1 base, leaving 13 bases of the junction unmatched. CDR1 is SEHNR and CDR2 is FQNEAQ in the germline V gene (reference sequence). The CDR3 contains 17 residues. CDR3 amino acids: CASSLDRIGLGFETQYF. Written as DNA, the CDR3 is TGTGCCAGCAGCTTAGACCGAATTGGACTAGGATTTGAGACCCAGTACTTC.

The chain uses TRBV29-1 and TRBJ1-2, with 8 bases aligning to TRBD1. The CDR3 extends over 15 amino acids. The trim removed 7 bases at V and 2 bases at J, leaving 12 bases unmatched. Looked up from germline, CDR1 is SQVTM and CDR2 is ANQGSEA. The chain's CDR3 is CSAFGQGFPNYGYTF. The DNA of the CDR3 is TGCAGCGCCTTTGGACAGGGTTTTCCAAACTATGGCTACACCTTC.

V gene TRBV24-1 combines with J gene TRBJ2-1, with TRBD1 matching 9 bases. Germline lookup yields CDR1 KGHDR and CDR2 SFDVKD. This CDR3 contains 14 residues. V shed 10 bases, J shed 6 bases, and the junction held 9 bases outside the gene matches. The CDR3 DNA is TGTGCCACGGCTCCGGGACAGGGCCTCAATGAGCAGTTCTTC. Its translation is CATAPGQGLNEQFF.

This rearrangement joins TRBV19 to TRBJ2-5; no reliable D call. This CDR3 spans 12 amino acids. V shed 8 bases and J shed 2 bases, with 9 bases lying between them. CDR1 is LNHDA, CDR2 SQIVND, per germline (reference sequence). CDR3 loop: CASSFEQETQYF. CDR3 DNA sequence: TGTGCCAGTTCCTTCGAGCAAGAGACCCAGTACTTC.